This TCR beta chain was captured by sequencing in a study of T cell changes during pregnancy in multiple sclerosis. V lost 3 bases, J lost 3 bases, and 11 bases lay in between. The CDR3 runs to 15 residues. Per the germline V gene, CDR1 is MGHRA and CDR2 is YSYEKL. This clone showed up just once. Sequencing used immunoSEQ multiplex PCR; TCRdb keeps in-frame clones, though not all of them. The data show some 60,000 clones, about 92% seen once. This specimen was peripheral blood, taken in the first trimester of pregnancy. This receptor was obtained from a female donor with multiple sclerosis, enrolled in a pregnancy study. The chain links TRBV4-1 to TRBJ2-2; D is possibly TRBD1 (5 bases). For the CDR3, the DNA is TGCGCCAGCAGCCAGGGCCAGGGCGACACCGGGGAGCTGTTTTTT. Its translation is CASSQGQGDTGELFF.